This T cell receptor beta chain was recorded in a study of identifying expanded T cells in peripheral blood. Study results and limitations: Across healthy donors, higher total template counts meant significantly greater approximately 2-week count variance. Differentially abundant clones: 1 to 1.5 between replicates, roughly 16 at approximately two weeks, roughly 18 at four.

The CDR3 has 17 amino acids. In germline, CDR1 is MNHNS, CDR2 SASEGT. V lost 2 bases and J 0 bases, leaving 15 bases between the germline ends. A word on this clone: Its specificity is unknown.

No infections or other immune events were documented during collection. The table came from immunoSEQ multiplex PCR; TCRdb's copy has only in-frame clones and leaves some out. The data contain 100,000 to 110,000 clones, 88% of them singletons. The sequenced sample consisted of blood. This receptor was identified in a person between 18 and 75 years old in good health. This chain links TRBV6-1 with TRBJ2-3, with D tentatively TRBD2 (6 bases). The chain's CDR3 is CASSERETLTSTDTQYF. CDR3 DNA sequence: TGTGCCAGCAGTGAACGGGAGACACTTACTAGCACAGATACGCAGTATTTT.